This T cell receptor beta chain was observed in a study of control samples from healthy donors and cancer patients. Sequencing was performed with immunoSEQ multiplex PCR; in TCRdb, only in-frame clones are kept and a portion is missing. The table includes 120,000 to 150,000 clones, about 89% detected once. The CDR3 sequence is 17 residues long. CDR1 is SGHNT, CDR2 YENEEA, per germline. V was pared by 4 bases and J by 2 bases, with 20 bases between. The chain employs TRBV11-3 and TRBJ1-2; D not certain. The sequenced sample was blood. The clonotype was recovered from a man in his late teens or twenties in good health. CDR3 protein: CASSSEEHGPVNYGYTF. The DNA for the CDR3 is TGTGCCAGCAGCTCAGAGGAACACGGACCAGTAAACTATGGCTACACCTTC.